Listed below are T cell receptor beta chains from one sample, sequenced in a study of CD8 T cells in ankylosing spondylitis. TCRdb redid the calling of the 5' RACE reads with MiXCR, one entry per CDR3 protein. The sample records about 52,000 distinct CDR3 sequences, 6.5% to 9% being singletons. Sample: blood, either unsorted or a sorted T cell fraction (not recorded which). These receptors were obtained from a female donor with ankylosing spondylitis or in good health (not recorded which). The CDR3 runs from the conserved cysteine through the conserved F or W. D genes are given only for firm matches. Expanded clones are given a class, and other clones once, few, many or no size at all.

CDR3 protein: CASSLFQGGANYGYTF
CDR3 DNA: TGTGCCAGCAGTCTCTTCCAGGGGGGAGCTAACTATGGCTACACCTTC
clone size: many
V gene: TRBV28
J gene: TRBJ1-2
D gene: TRBD1

CDR3 protein: CASSATSGGADEQFF
CDR3 DNA: TGCGCCAGCAGCGCGACTAGCGGGGGGGCCGATGAGCAGTTCTTC
clone size: many
V gene: TRBV5-1
J gene: TRBJ2-1
D gene: TRBD2

CDR3 protein: CAISESGKPQETQYF
CDR3 DNA: TGTGCCATCAGTGAGTCGGGCAAGCCTCAAGAGACCCAGTACTTC
clone size: many
V gene: TRBV10-3
J gene: TRBJ2-5
D gene: .

CDR3 protein: CATSVGGQPQHF
CDR3 DNA: TGTGCCACCAGTGTAGGAGGTCAGCCCCAGCATTTT
clone size: many
V gene: TRBV24-1
J gene: TRBJ1-5
D gene: .

CDR3 protein: CASSLGGYNQPQHF
CDR3 DNA: TGCGCCAGCAGCTTGGGAGGGTACAATCAGCCCCAGCATTTT
clone size: many
V gene: TRBV5-1
J gene: TRBJ1-5
D gene: .

CDR3 protein: CASSQDSSGNTIYF
CDR3 DNA: TGTGCCAGCAGCCAAGACAGCTCTGGAAACACCATATATTTT
clone size: many
V gene: TRBV3-1
J gene: TRBJ1-3
D gene: .

CDR3 protein: CASSSDSSYEQYF
CDR3 DNA: TGTGCCAGCAGCTCGGACAGCTCCTACGAGCAGTACTTC
clone size: many
V gene: TRBV7-6
J gene: TRBJ2-7
D gene: .

CDR3 protein: CASSYRGPDEKLFF
CDR3 DNA: TGTGCCAGCAGTTACAGGGGGCCGGATGAAAAACTGTTTTTT
clone size: many
V gene: TRBV12-3/TRBV12-4
J gene: TRBJ1-4
D gene: TRBD1

CDR3 protein: CSAGRGETQHF
CDR3 DNA: TGCAGCGCCGGCCGGGGGGAGACCCAGCATTTT
clone size: many
V gene: TRBV29-1
J gene: TRBJ1-5
D gene: .

CDR3 protein: CASSVQGKSTDTQYF
CDR3 DNA: TGTGCCAGCAGCGTCCAGGGAAAGAGCACAGATACGCAGTATTTT
clone size: many
V gene: TRBV9
J gene: TRBJ2-3
D gene: .

CDR3 protein: CASSPSRGPNEQFF
CDR3 DNA: TGTGCCAGCTCACCATCCAGGGGTCCGAATGAGCAGTTCTTC
clone size: many
V gene: TRBV18
J gene: TRBJ2-1
D gene: .

CDR3 protein: CSARESSSGELHTQYF
CDR3 DNA: TGCAGTGCTAGAGAGTCGAGTAGCGGGGAGCTCCATACGCAGTATTTT
clone size: many
V gene: TRBV20-1
J gene: TRBJ2-3
D gene: TRBD2

CDR3 protein: CASSPQGDGAYEQYF
CDR3 DNA: TGTGCCAGCTCACCTCAGGGCGATGGGGCCTACGAGCAGTACTTC
clone size: many
V gene: TRBV18
J gene: TRBJ2-7
D gene: .

CDR3 protein: CASSLIRGGNSPLHF
CDR3 DNA: TGTGCCAGCAGCTTGATCAGGGGAGGAAATTCACCCCTCCACTTT
clone size: many
V gene: TRBV5-6
J gene: TRBJ1-6
D gene: .

CDR3 protein: CASSLNAGGMNTEAFF
CDR3 DNA: TGCGCCAGCAGCTTGAACGCAGGGGGCATGAACACTGAAGCTTTCTTT
clone size: many
V gene: TRBV5-1
J gene: TRBJ1-1
D gene: TRBD1

CDR3 protein: CASSPLIRSGTDTQYF
CDR3 DNA: TGTGCCAGCAGCCCCCTCATACGTTCTGGCACAGATACGCAGTATTTT
clone size: many
V gene: TRBV7-2
J gene: TRBJ2-3
D gene: .

CDR3 protein: CASSIGRDYNTGELFF
CDR3 DNA: TGTGCCAGCAGCATCGGCCGGGACTACAACACCGGGGAGCTGTTTTTT
clone size: many
V gene: TRBV7-6
J gene: TRBJ2-2
D gene: TRBD2

CDR3 protein: CASSSLAHYEQYF
CDR3 DNA: TGTGCCAGCAGCTCCTTAGCGCACTACGAGCAGTACTTC
clone size: .
V gene: TRBV7-2
J gene: TRBJ2-7
D gene: .

CDR3 protein: CASSFPNTYEQYF
CDR3 DNA: TGTGCCAGCAGCTTCCCGAACACCTACGAGCAGTACTTC
clone size: .
V gene: TRBV7-2
J gene: TRBJ2-7
D gene: .

CDR3 protein: CATSDALNTEAFF
CDR3 DNA: TGCGCCACTTCTGACGCGCTTAACACTGAAGCTTTCTTT
clone size: .
V gene: TRBV5-1
J gene: TRBJ1-1
D gene: .

CDR3 protein: CASSYSRSGSGGLIPSTDTQYF
CDR3 DNA: TGTGCCAGCAGTTACTCGCGGTCGGGCAGCGGGGGTCTCATCCCTAGCACAGATACGCAGTATTTT
clone size: many
V gene: TRBV6-5
J gene: TRBJ2-3
D gene: TRBD2

CDR3 protein: CASSYTGQGPDTQYF
CDR3 DNA: TGTGCCAGCAGTTACACCGGACAGGGTCCAGATACGCAGTATTTT
clone size: .
V gene: TRBV6-2/TRBV6-3
J gene: TRBJ2-3
D gene: TRBD1

CDR3 protein: CASSPATGDNYGYTF
CDR3 DNA: TGCGCCAGCAGCCCAGCGACAGGGGACAACTATGGCTACACCTTC
clone size: many
V gene: TRBV4-3
J gene: TRBJ1-2
D gene: TRBD1

CDR3 protein: CASSVDKGTGGIGSPLHF
CDR3 DNA: TGTGCCAGCAGCGTAGACAAAGGGACAGGGGGAATAGGATCACCCCTCCACTTT
clone size: many
V gene: TRBV9
J gene: TRBJ1-6
D gene: TRBD1

CDR3 protein: CASRAGQLMGEKLFF
CDR3 DNA: TGCGCCAGCAGAGCGGGACAGCTAATGGGGGAAAAACTGTTTTTT
clone size: many
V gene: TRBV5-1
J gene: TRBJ1-4
D gene: TRBD1

CDR3 protein: CASSFSWGTEAFF
CDR3 DNA: TGTGCCAGCAGCTTCTCATGGGGCACTGAAGCTTTCTTT
clone size: .
V gene: TRBV7-2
J gene: TRBJ1-1
D gene: .